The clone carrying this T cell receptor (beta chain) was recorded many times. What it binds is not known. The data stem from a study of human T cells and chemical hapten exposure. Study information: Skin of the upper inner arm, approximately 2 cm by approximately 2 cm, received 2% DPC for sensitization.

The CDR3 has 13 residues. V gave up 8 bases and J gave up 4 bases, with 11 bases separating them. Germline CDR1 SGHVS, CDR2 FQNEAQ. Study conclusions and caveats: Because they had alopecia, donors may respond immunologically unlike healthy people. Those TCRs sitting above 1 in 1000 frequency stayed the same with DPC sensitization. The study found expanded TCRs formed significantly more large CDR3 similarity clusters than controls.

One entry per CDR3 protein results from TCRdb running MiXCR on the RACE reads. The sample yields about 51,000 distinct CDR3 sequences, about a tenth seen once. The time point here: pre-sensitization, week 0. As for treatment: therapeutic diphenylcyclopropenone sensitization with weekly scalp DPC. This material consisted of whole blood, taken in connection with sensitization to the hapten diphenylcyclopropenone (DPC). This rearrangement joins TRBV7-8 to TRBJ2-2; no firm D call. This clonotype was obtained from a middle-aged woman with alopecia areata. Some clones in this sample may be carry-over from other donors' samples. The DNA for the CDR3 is TGTGCCAGCTCTCCGTCGGGCACCGGGGAGCTGTTTTTT. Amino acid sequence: CASSPSGTGELFF.